This T cell receptor beta chain appears in the sequencing data of a study of blood T cell repertoires in COVID-19. Study context: The cDNA or gDNA used as material had been derived from T cells, B-cell-depleted T cells, or PBMCs.

The CDR3 totals 15 residues. The germline V gene encodes CDR1 SGHNT and CDR2 YYREEE (reference sequence). The junction had 7 bases not matched to a gene; V was cut back by 4 bases and J by 3 bases. Authors' analysis steps: For nucleated cells, counts were estimated from reference gene primer amplification. Only in-frame clones appear in the TCRdb table, and some are missing; sequencing was by immunoSEQ multiplex PCR. From that table come the V and J calls and clone size; the DNA was used to work out D and trimming. This sample has more than 250,000 clones, with approximately 86% found just once. The sequencing input was peripheral blood. This chain links TRBV5-4 with TRBJ1-3, with 7 bases that match TRBD1. The origin of this receptor is a human donor in a cohort sampled during active COVID-19. In nucleotides, the CDR3 is TGTGCCAGCAGCCTCGACAGGGAATATGGAAACACCATATATTTT. As protein: CASSLDREYGNTIYF.